One sample yielded the 19 T cell receptor beta chains listed below, sequenced in a study of cytomegalovirus exposure and HLA in healthy donors (dated by TCRdb to about 2017). The library was made by the immunoSEQ multiplex PCR assay. A mixture of 60 forward primers for TCR Vbeta segments and 13 reverse primers for TCR Jbeta segments was used in the multiplex PCR. TCRdb took this table from immuneACCESS and kept in-frame rearrangements with V and J called. Such tables lack part of the clones; where checked against another copy, unresolved V genes explain under half of the gap, and the rest is unexplained. This sample has fewer than 200,000 clones in its table, and 82% of those were observed once. The ten biggest clones cover about 1.7% of the sample. The sequencing sample was made of PBMCs. The source of these receptors is a woman aged 18-30 years in good health and CMV-seronegative.

The chain recombines TRBV28 with TRBJ1-1; D is undetermined. Germline V gene lookup returns CDR1 MDHEN and CDR2 SYDVKM. This CDR3 has 13 amino acids. The ends were cut back, 6 bases at V and 8 bases at J, with 16 bases in the middle. CDR3 in DNA: TGTGCCAGCAGCTCGCTACACGGAGAGGAAGCTTTCTTT. It yields the protein CASSSLHGEEAFF.

V is TRBV21-1 and J is TRBJ2-2; the D segment call TRBD1 is taken from the table without a DNA check. TRBV21-1 is noted as a pseudogene. The CDR3 is 16 amino acids. The CDR3 loop is CASSKRDRSNTGELFF. For the CDR3, the DNA is TGTGCCAGCAGCAAAAGGGACAGGAGTAACACCGGGGAGCTGTTTTTT.

CDR3 residues: CASSFGGQGDTEAFF. In DNA, the CDR3 is TGTGCCAGCAGCTTCGGTGGACAGGGGGACACTGAAGCTTTCTTT. This chain joins TRBV5-4 and TRBJ1-1; 10 bases match TRBD1. Germline V CDR1 and CDR2: SGHNT, YYREEE (reference sequence). The CDR3 sequence is 15 residues long. Trimming at V came to 2 bases and at J to 3 bases, leaving 4 bases not matched to a gene. Together with reference TRBV5-4 and TRBJ1-1, the CDR3 gives the full variable domain: ETGVTQSPTHLIKTRGQQVTLRCSSQSGHNTVSWYQQALGQGPQFIFQYYREEENGRGNFPPRFSGLQFPNYSSELNVNALELDDSALYLCASSFGGQGDTEAFFGQGTRLTVV.

The chain combines TRBV7-2 with TRBJ2-1, with D maybe TRBD2 (5 bases). Per germline, CDR1 SGHTA and CDR2 FQGNSA. V lost 1 base and J lost 7, with 20 bases in between. The CDR3 contains 17 residues. The CDR3 DNA reads TGTGCCAGCAGCTTAGACCCCCAGGCAGAGGGCAGTAATGAGCAGTTCTTC. This sequence encodes CASSLDPQAEGSNEQFF.

The J gene is TRBJ2-6, the V gene TRBV28; 10 positions match TRBD1. Losses at the gene ends were 3 bases for V and 0 bases for J; bases not matched to a gene: 5. The germline V gene has CDR1 MDHEN and CDR2 SYDVKM. CDR3 length equals 18 residues. The CDR3 DNA is TGTGCCAGCAGTTTGACAGGGGGCTTAAACTCTGGGGCCAACGTCCTGACTTTC. It encodes CASSLTGGLNSGANVLTF.

The chain is built from TRBV6-5 and TRBJ2-3; D is uncertain. V was cut by 6 bases and J by 0 bases, with 13 bases left in between. The CDR3 extends over 15 amino acids. Germline V lookup: CDR1 MNHEY, CDR2 SVGAGI. Written as DNA, the CDR3 is TGTGCCAGCAGAGCTAGTATCGGCAGCACAGATACGCAGTATTTT. Its protein product is CASRASIGSTDTQYF.

The chain links TRBV4-2 to TRBJ2-7, with 11 bases matching TRBD1. With V trimmed by 1 base and J by 2 bases, 4 bases remained unmatched. The germline gives CDR1 LGHNA, CDR2 YNFKEQ. The CDR3 sequence is 16 residues long. CDR3 sequence (DNA): TGTGCCAGCAGCCAAGTATCGGGACAGGGGGCCTACGAGCAGTACTTC. Its protein product is CASSQVSGQGAYEQYF.

Details on this clone: Other DNA sequences in this sample translate to the same CDR3. The rearrangement uses TRBV10-2 and TRBJ2-7; D possibly corresponds to TRBD2 (5 bases). V was shortened by 3 bases and J by 1 base, with 10 bases between the two germline ends. Germline V CDR1 and CDR2: WSHSY, SAAADI. There are 14 residues in the CDR3. CDR3 sequence (DNA): TGCGCCAGCAGTGAAGGACTGAGTTCCTACGAGCAGTACTTC. It translates to CASSEGLSSYEQYF.

As for this clone: The junction departs from germline at one end; a sequencing error may be responsible. This sequence joins TRBV7-9 and TRBJ1-6; 8 bases match TRBD1. Germline values: CDR1 SEHNR, CDR2 FQNEAQ (reference sequence). CDR3 length: 15 amino acids. This chain's CDR3 is CASSLARQGYSPLHF. CDR3 sequence (DNA): TGTGCCAGCAGCCTAGCGAGACAGGGGTATTCACCCCTCCACTTT.

The V and J genes are TRBV7-2 and TRBJ2-1; 13 bases are a match to TRBD2. The CDR3 is 17 amino acids. V shed 5 bases, J shed 5 bases, and the junction held 9 bases outside the gene matches. Per the germline V gene, CDR1 is SGHTA and CDR2 is FQGNSA. In DNA, the CDR3 is TGTGCCAGCAGCGCTAGGACTAGCGGGAGTTATCACAATGAGCAGTTCTTC. Amino acid sequence: CASSARTSGSYHNEQFF. Combining the CDR3 with reference TRBV7-2 and TRBJ2-1 gives the whole variable domain GAGVSQSPSNKVTEKGKDVELRCDPISGHTALYWYRQSLGQGLEFLIYFQGNSAPDKSGLPSDRFSAERTGGSVSTLTIQRTQQEDSAVYLCASSARTSGSYHNEQFFGPGTRLTVL.

This chain joins TRBV7-8 and TRBJ2-7; TRBD2 might be the D (6 bases). Germline CDR1 is SGHVS and CDR2 is FQNEAQ. V was cut by 4 bases and J by 4 bases, with 20 bases left in between. CDR3 length: 16 amino acids. CDR3 nucleotide sequence: TGTGCCAGCAGCTCCCCCTTAGCGGAGGAGAGGTACGAGCAGTACTTC. This encodes CASSSPLAEERYEQYF.

The rearrangement links TRBV10-3 to TRBJ2-6; 9 positions match TRBD1. The CDR3 consists of 16 residues. Unmatched junction bases numbered 3, after V lost 5 bases and J lost 1 base. CDR1 ENHRY and CDR2 SYGVKD come from the germline V gene. CDR3 region: CAISTGGSSGANVLTF. Here the CDR3 DNA reads TGTGCCATCAGTACAGGGGGCTCATCTGGGGCCAACGTCCTGACTTTC.

This clone was recorded only once. The rearrangement uses TRBV10-1 and TRBJ2-7, with TRBD2 matching over 11 bases. The junction had 3 bases not matched to a gene; V was cut back by 0 bases and J by 5 bases. The CDR3 is made up of 15 amino acids. Per germline, CDR1 WNHNN and CDR2 SYGVQD (reference sequence). The CDR3 DNA is TGCGCCAGCAGTGAGTCCCTAGCGGGAGGTCACGAGCAGTACTTC. Translated, it gives CASSESLAGGHEQYF.

This CDR3 reads CASGLLPPRGSEQFF. The CDR3 DNA sequence: TGTGCTAGTGGTTTGCTCCCTCCCAGAGGCTCTGAGCAGTTCTTC. The gene calls are TRBV12-5 and TRBJ2-1; the D is unclear. CDR3 length equals 15 residues. Trimming pared 2 bases from V and 9 bases from J, leaving 17 bases between. Germline V gives CDR1 LGHNT, CDR2 FRNRAP.

This clone has a handful of counts. The CDR3 loop is CASSVTLGAQPQHF. The CDR3 DNA reads as TGTGCCAGCAGTGTAACGTTAGGGGCTCAGCCCCAGCATTTT. J is TRBJ1-5 and V is TRBV28, with D possibly being TRBD1 (5 bases). The CDR3 is 14 residues long. CDR1 MDHEN and CDR2 SYDVKM come from the germline V gene. Trimming cost V 5 bases and J 6 bases, with 14 bases left between them.

The J gene is TRBJ2-4, the V gene TRBV30, with unresolved D. Trimming took off 2 bases at V and 0 bases at J, with 17 bases between the two ends. Germline CDR1 GTSNPN, CDR2 SVGIG (reference sequence). The CDR3 consists of 17 residues. The CDR3 region is CAWSPSMLLSAKNIQYF. The CDR3 nucleotides read TGTGCCTGGAGTCCCTCTATGTTACTTTCAGCCAAAAACATTCAGTACTTC.

The V call is TRBV10-3, the J call TRBJ2-5; perhaps TRBD1 as D (5 bases). CDR3 length: 14 amino acids. The ends were cut back, 0 bases at V and 5 bases at J, with 10 bases in the middle. Per germline, CDR1 ENHRY and CDR2 SYGVKD. The chain's CDR3 is CAISESEGVETQYF. CDR3 nucleotide sequence: TGTGCCATCAGTGAGTCGGAAGGGGTGGAGACCCAGTACTTC.

As concerns this clone: Other DNA sequences in this sample translate to the same CDR3. The chain recombines TRBV11-3 with TRBJ2-1; D not resolved. The CDR3 is 13 residues long. The germline V and J ends were trimmed by 0 bases and 4 bases, with 4 bases remaining between them. CDR1 and CDR2 (germline): SGHNT, YENEEA. The CDR3 loop reads CASSLDSYNEQFF. CDR3 sequence (DNA): TGTGCCAGCAGCTTAGATTCTTACAATGAGCAGTTCTTC.

J is TRBJ2-5 and V is TRBV28; 10 bases line up with TRBD2. The germline gives CDR1 MDHEN, CDR2 SYDVKM. There are 16 residues in the CDR3. V lost 2 bases to trimming and J lost 11 bases; unmatched junction nucleotides: 14. CDR3 sequence (DNA): TGTGCCAGCAGTTTAGGCTCGGCTAGCGGGAGCGAAGAGCAGTACTTC. Protein sequence: CASSLGSASGSEEQYF.